The text below deals with one T cell receptor (beta chain). The time point here: after neoadjuvant nivolumab, at surgical resection. Patients were newly diagnosed with stage II-IVA oral cavity squamous cell carcinoma without prior systemic or radiation treatment. The data derive from a study of neoadjuvant anti-PD-1 for oral cavity cancer. The CDR3 sequence is 15 residues long. In germline, CDR1 is LGHNA, CDR2 YNFKEQ. Trimming removed 1 base from V and 7 bases from J, with 16 bases in between. Most PBMC samples had 450 to 500 ng input DNA in six replicates. Some clones are missing from TCRdb's copy, which holds only in-frame ones; the method was immunoSEQ multiplex PCR. The repertoire holds approximately 30,000 clones, around four fifths seen once, with 3.4% in the top ten.

The clonotype was recovered from a person aged 35 to 85 with oral cavity squamous cell carcinoma. This chain joins TRBV4-2 and TRBJ2-5; perhaps D is TRBD1 or TRBD2 (5 bases each). The sample consisted of PBMCs, taken after nivolumab (anti-PD-1) treatment. The CDR3, as DNA: TGTGCCAGCAGCCAAGCGGGACCAGAGTTTGGGACCCAGTACTTC. As protein: CASSQAGPEFGTQYF.